The T cell receptor beta chain under discussion was sequenced for a study of blood T cells in healthy people across ages. For this clonotype: What it binds is not known.

Together with a sample-barcoded 5' primer, a J-beta primer mix was included in a second PCR lasting roughly 7 to 11 cycles. There were at least 3 million CDR3-containing paired-end reads obtained from each sample. TCRdb passed the 5' RACE reads through MiXCR, listing each CDR3 protein once. This sample has under 2,000,000 distinct CDR3 sequences, with approximately 50% found just once. Points from the study as a whole: Long-lived and aged donors differed, with more naive CD4+ cells and higher diversity in the long-lived. Observed TCR beta diversity per million T cells went down as age went up. This fall followed a roughly linear course with age.

V was shortened by 0 bases and J by 4 bases, with 9 bases between the two germline ends. Germline loops: CDR1 MNHEY, CDR2 SVGAGI. The CDR3 contains 14 residues. The sequenced material came from blood. The sequence came from a woman aged 40 to 50 in good health. This chain uses TRBV6-5 with TRBJ1-2; D remains ambiguous. The CDR3: CASSYSPGLYGYTF. For the CDR3, the DNA is TGTGCCAGCAGTTACTCTCCGGGTCTCTATGGCTACACCTTC.